Here is one T cell receptor (beta chain) with its context. This sample stems from a study of T cell clonotyping in hematopoietic cell transplantation. CDR3 size: 15 residues. The V gene's germline CDR1 is MNHNY and CDR2 SVGAGI (reference sequence). V shed 4 bases and J shed 2 bases, with 14 bases lying between them. The table came from immunoSEQ multiplex PCR; TCRdb's copy has only in-frame clones and leaves some out. The table records about 27,000 clones, under 97% of them present only once. The V call is TRBV6-6, the J call TRBJ1-2; D perhaps matches TRBD1 (5 bases). The sequenced sample consisted of peripheral blood mononuclear cells. The TCR originated in a man between 50 and 59 years old in good health. Some clones in this sample may be carry-over from other donors' samples. The CDR3 DNA reads TGTGCCAGCAGTTCACCACAGACAGCGAACTATGGCTACACCTTC. Protein: CASSSPQTANYGYTF.